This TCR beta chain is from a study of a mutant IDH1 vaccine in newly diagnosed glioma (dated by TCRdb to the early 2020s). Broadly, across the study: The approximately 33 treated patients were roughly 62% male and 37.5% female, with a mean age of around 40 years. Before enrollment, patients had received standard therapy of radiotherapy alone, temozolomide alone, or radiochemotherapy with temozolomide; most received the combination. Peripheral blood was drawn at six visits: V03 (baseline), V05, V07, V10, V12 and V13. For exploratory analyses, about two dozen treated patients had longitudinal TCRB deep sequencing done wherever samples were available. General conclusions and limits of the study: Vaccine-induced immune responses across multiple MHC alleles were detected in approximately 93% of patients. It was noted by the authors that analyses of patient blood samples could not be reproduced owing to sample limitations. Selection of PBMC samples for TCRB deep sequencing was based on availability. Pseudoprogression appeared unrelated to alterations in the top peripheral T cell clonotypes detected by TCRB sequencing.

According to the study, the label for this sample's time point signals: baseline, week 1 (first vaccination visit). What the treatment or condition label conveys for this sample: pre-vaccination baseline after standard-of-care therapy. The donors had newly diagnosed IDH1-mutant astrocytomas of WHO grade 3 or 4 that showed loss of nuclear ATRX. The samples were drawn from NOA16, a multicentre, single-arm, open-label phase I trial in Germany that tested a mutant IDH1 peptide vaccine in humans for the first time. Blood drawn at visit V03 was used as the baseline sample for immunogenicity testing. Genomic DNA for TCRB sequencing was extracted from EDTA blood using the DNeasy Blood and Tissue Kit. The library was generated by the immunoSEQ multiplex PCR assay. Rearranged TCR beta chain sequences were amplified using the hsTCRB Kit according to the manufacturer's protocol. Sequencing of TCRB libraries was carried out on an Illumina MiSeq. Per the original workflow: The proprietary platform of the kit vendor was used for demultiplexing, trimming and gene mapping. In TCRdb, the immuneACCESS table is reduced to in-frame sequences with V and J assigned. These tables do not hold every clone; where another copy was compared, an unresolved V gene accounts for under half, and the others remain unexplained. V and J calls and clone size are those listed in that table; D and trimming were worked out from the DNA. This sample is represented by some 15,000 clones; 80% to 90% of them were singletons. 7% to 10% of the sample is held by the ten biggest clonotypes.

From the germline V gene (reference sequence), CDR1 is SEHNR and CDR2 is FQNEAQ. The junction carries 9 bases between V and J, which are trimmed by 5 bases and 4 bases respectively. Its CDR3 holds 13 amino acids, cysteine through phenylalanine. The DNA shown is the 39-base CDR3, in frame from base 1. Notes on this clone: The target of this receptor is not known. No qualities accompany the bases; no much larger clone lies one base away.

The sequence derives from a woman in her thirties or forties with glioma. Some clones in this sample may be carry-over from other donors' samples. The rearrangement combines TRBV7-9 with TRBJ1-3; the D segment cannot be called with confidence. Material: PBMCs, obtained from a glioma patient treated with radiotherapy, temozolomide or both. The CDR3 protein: CASSQTPGNTIYF. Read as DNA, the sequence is TGTGCCAGCAGCCAGACACCCGGAAACACCATATATTTT. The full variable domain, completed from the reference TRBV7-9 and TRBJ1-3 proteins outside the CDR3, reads DTGVSQNPRHKITKRGQNVTFRCDPISEHNRLYWYRQTLGQGPEFLTYFQNEAQLEKSRLLSDRFSAERPKGSFSTLEIQRTEQGDSAMYLCASSQTPGNTIYFGEGSWLTVV.